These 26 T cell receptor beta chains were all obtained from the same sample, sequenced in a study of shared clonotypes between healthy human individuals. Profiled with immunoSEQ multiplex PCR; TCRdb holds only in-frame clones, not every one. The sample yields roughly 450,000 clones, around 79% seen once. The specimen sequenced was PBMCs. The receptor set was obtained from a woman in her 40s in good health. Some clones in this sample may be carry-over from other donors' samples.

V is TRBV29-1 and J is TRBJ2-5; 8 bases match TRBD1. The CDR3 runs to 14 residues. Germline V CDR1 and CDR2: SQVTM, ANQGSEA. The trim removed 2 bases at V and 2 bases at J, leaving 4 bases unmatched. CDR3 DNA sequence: TGCAGCGTTGAACGAGACAGGGGACAAGAGACCCAGTACTTC. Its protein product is CSVERDRGQETQYF.

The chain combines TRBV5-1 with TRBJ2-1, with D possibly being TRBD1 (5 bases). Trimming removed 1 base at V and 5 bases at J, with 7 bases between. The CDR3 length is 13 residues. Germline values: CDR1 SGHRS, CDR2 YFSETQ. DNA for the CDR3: TGCGCCAGCAGCTTGACCAGGGACAATGAGCAGTTCTTC. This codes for CASSLTRDNEQFF.

Here the CDR3 reads CASSPVPGQGEYEQYF. The CDR3 DNA is TGTGCCAGCAGCCCGGTCCCGGGACAGGGGGAGTACGAGCAGTACTTC. The chain employs TRBV5-6 and TRBJ2-7; 11 nucleotides match TRBD1. Germline V gives CDR1 SGHDT, CDR2 YYEEEE. The V segment lost 4 bases and the J segment 4 bases; nucleotides outside the gene matches: 10. The CDR3 runs 16 residues. The full variable domain, with the rest looked up from reference TRBV5-6 and TRBJ2-7, is DAGVTQSPTHLIKTRGQQVTLRCSPKSGHDTVSWYQQALGQGPQFIFQYYEEEERQRGNFPDRFSGHQFPNYSSELNVNALLLGDSALYLCASSPVPGQGEYEQYFGPGTRLTVT.

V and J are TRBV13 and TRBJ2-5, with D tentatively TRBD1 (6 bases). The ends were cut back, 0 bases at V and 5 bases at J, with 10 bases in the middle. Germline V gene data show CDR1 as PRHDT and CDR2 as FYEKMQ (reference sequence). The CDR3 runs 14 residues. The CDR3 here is CASSLGTGRETQYF. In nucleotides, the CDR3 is TGTGCCAGCAGCTTAGGCACAGGGCGGGAGACCCAGTACTTC.

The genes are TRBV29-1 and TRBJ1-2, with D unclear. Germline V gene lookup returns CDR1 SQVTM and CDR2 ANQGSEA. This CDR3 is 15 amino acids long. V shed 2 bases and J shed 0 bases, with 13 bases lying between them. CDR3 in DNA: TGCAGCGTTGAAACCCCAGTACCTTCTAACTATGGCTACACCTTC. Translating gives CSVETPVPSNYGYTF.

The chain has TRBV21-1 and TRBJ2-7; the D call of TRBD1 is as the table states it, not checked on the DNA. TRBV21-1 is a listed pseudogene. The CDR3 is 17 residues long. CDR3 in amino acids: CASSKVQKKTETYEQYF. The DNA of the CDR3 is TGTGCCAGCAGCAAAGTTCAAAAAAAGACAGAAACCTACGAGCAGTACTTC.

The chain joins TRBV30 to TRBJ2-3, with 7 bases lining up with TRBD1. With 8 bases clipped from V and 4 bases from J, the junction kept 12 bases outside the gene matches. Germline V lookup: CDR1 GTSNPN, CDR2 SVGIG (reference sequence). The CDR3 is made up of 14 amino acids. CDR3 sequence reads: CATQNRGAADTQYF. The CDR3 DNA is TGTGCCACCCAGAACAGGGGAGCCGCAGATACGCAGTATTTT.

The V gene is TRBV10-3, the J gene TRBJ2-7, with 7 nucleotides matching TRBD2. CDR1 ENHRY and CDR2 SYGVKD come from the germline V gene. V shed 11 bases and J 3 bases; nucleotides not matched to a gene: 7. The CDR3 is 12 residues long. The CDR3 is CAASREGYEQYF. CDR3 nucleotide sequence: TGTGCCGCAAGCAGGGAGGGCTACGAGCAGTACTTC.

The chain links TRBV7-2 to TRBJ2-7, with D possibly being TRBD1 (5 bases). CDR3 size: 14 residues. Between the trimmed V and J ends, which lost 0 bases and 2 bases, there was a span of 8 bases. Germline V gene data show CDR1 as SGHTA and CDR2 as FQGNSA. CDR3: CASSLAPGPYEQYF. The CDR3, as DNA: TGTGCCAGCAGCTTAGCTCCAGGGCCCTACGAGCAGTACTTC.

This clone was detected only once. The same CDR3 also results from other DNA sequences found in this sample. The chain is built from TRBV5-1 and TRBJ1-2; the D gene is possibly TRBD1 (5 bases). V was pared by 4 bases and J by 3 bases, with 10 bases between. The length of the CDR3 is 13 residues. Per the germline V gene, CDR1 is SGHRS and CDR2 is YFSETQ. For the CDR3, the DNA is TGCGCCAGCAGCCCCACAGGCGACTATGGCTACACCTTC. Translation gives CASSPTGDYGYTF. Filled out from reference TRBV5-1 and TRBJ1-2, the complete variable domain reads KAGVTQTPRYLIKTRGQQVTLSCSPISGHRSVSWYQQTPGQGLQFLFEYFSETQRNKGNFPGRFSGRQFSNSRSEMNVSTLELGDSALYLCASSPTGDYGYTFGSGTRLTVV.

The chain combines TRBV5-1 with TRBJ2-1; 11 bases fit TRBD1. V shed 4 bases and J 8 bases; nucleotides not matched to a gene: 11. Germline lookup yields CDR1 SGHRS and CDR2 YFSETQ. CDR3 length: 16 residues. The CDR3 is CASSTSGQGVWDEQFF. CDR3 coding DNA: TGCGCCAGCAGCACTTCGGGACAGGGGGTTTGGGATGAGCAGTTCTTC.

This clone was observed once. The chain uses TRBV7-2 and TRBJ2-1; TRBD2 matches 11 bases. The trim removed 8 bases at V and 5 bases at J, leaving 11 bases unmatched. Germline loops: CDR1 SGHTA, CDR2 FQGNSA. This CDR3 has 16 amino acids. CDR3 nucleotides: TGTGCCAGCGCACCTTGGCTAGCGGGAGGCGACAATGAGCAGTTCTTC. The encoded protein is CASAPWLAGGDNEQFF. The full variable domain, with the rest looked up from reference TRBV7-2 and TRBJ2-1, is GAGVSQSPSNKVTEKGKDVELRCDPISGHTALYWYRQSLGQGLEFLIYFQGNSAPDKSGLPSDRFSAERTGGSVSTLTIQRTQQEDSAVYLCASAPWLAGGDNEQFFGPGTRLTVL.

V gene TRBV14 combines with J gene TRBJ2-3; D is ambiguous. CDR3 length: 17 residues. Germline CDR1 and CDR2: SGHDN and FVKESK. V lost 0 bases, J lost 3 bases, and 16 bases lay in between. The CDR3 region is CASSQEPSGLSTDTQYF. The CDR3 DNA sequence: TGTGCCAGCAGCCAAGAGCCCTCGGGTCTTTCAACAGATACGCAGTATTTT.

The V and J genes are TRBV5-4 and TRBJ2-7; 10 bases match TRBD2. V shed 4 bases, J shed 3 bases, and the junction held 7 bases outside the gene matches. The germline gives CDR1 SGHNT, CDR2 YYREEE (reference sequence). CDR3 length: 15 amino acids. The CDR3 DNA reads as TGTGCCAGCAGCGTGACTAGCGGGTGGGGCTACGAGCAGTACTTC. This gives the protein CASSVTSGWGYEQYF.

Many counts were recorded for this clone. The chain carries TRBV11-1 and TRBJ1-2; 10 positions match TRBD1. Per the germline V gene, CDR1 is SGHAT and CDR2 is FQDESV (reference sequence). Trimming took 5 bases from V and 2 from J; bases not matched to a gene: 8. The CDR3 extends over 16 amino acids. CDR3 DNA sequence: TGTGCCAGCAGCCCGGGACAGGGGCATATAAACTATGGCTACACCTTC. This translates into CASSPGQGHINYGYTF.

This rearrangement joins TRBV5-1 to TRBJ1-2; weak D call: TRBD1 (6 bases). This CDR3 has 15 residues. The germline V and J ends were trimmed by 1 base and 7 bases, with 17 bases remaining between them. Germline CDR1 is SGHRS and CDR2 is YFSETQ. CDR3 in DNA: TGCGCCAGCAGCTTGTTGGCAGGGGACTTGATTGGCTACACCTTC. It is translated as CASSLLAGDLIGYTF.

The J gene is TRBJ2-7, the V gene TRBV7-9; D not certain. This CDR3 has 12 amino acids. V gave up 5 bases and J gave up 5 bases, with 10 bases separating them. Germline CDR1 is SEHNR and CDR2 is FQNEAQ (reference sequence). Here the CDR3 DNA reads TGTGCCAGCAGCCCCCATGGGGACGAGCAGTACTTC. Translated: CASSPHGDEQYF.

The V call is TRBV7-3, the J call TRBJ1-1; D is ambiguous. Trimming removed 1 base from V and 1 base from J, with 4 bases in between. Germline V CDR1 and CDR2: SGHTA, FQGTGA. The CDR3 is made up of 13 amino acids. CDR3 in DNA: TGTGCCAGCAGCTTAAGACAGAACACTGAAGCTTTCTTT. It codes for CASSLRQNTEAFF.

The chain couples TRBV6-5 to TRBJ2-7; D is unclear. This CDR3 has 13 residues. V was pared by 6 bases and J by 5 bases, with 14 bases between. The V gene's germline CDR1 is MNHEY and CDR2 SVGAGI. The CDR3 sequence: CASSPPGRNEQYF. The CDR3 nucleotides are TGTGCCAGCAGCCCCCCGGGCCGGAACGAGCAGTACTTC.

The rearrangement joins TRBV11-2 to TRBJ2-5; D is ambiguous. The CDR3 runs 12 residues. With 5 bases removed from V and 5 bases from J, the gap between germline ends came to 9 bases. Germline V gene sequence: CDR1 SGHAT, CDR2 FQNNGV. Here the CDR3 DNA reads TGTGCCAGCAGCCAACGCCGGGAGACCCAGTACTTC. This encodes CASSQRRETQYF.

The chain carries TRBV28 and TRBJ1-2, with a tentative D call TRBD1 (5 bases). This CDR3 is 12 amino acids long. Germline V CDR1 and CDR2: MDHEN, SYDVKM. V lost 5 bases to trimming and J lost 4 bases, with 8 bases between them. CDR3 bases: TGTGCCAGCAGTGAGGACATCTATGGCTACACCTTC. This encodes CASSEDIYGYTF.

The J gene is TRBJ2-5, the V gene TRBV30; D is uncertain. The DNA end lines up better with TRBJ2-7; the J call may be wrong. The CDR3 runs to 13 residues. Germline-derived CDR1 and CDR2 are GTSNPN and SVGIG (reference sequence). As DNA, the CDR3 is TGTGCCTGGAGTGTAGGGCTTCCTTACGAGCAGTACTTC. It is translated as CAWSVGLPYEQYF.

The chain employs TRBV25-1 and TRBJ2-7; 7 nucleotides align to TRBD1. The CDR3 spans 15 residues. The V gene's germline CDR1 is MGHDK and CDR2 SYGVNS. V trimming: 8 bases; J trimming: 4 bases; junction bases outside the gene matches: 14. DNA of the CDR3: TGTGCCAGCTCCACCGGACAGGTGGGGTCTTACGAGCAGTACTTC. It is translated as CASSTGQVGSYEQYF.

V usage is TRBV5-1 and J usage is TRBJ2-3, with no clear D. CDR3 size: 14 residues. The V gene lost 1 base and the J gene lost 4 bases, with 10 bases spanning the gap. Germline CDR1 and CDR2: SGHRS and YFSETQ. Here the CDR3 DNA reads TGCGCCAGCAGCTTGAGTTCCGCAGCAGATACGCAGTATTTT. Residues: CASSLSSAADTQYF.

This chain's CDR3 is CASSEKTGTSGTFKQFF. In nucleotides, the CDR3 is TGTGCCAGCAGTGAAAAAACCGGGACTAGCGGGACCTTTAAGCAGTTCTTC. V usage is TRBV6-1 and J usage is TRBJ2-1, with 13 nucleotides matching TRBD2. CDR3 length equals 17 residues. Germline CDR1 reads MNHNS; CDR2 reads SASEGT. Trimming took 2 bases from V and 11 from J; bases not matched to a gene: 12.

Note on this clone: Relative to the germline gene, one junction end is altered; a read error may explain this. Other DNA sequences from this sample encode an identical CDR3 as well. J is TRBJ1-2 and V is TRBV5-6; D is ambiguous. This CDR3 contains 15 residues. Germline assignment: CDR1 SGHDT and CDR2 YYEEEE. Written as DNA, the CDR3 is TGTGCCAGTAGCTCCGGGAGAATCCTAGCCTATGGCTACACCTTC. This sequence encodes CASSSGRILAYGYTF.